The 28 T cell receptor beta chains below were found in one sample sequenced in a study of patients and donors after allogeneic stem cell transplantation. TCRdb recomputed calls from the RT-PCR reads with MiXCR, one row per CDR3 protein. The sample includes more than 850,000 distinct CDR3 sequences, roughly 18% of them seen just once. Sequenced sample: blood, either unsorted or a sorted T cell fraction (not recorded which). Receptors were obtained from a human donor who was either an allogeneic HSCT recipient or a stem cell or donor lymphocyte infusion donor (not recorded which). It is not recorded whose cells these are; they may come from a transplant donor.

This chain connects TRBV24-1 to TRBJ2-2; the D is unclear. The CDR3 sequence is 15 residues long. Germline CDR1 and CDR2: KGHDR and SFDVKD. V lost 4 bases, J lost 0 bases, and 8 bases lay in between. The DNA for the CDR3 is TGTGCCACCAGTGAGCCAGCCTCGAACACCGGGGAGCTGTTTTTT. Protein product: CATSEPASNTGELFF.

This clonotype was picked up a small number of times. The CDR3 ends on some other residue instead of the conserved phenylalanine or tryptophan, so this is likely a read error. Because the CDR3's place on the DNA is in doubt, the DNA is left out and the CDR3 is given as listed by TCRdb. The chain uses TRBV7-9 and TRBJ1-1; no DNA check was done on the table's D call, TRBD1. The CDR3 length is 11 residues, termini included. Germline V lookup: CDR1 SEHNR, CDR2 FQNEAQ (reference sequence). The CDR3 is CASSLEAGAVV.

This chain links TRBV13 with TRBJ2-7; 9 positions match TRBD2. The CDR3 runs 14 residues. J gave up 4 bases and V 5 bases, and 6 bases lay outside the gene matches. Germline CDR1 is PRHDT and CDR2 is FYEKMQ (reference sequence). As DNA, the CDR3 is TGTGCCAGCAGCATCGGGACTAGCTCTTACGAGCAGTACTTC. The encoded protein is CASSIGTSSYEQYF.

CDR3 amino acids: CASYATGKMNTEAFF. As DNA, the CDR3 is TGTGCCAGCTACGCGACAGGGAAAATGAACACTGAAGCTTTCTTT. This chain links TRBV18 with TRBJ1-1; 7 positions agree with TRBD1. This CDR3 has 15 residues. Germline V gene data show CDR1 as KGHSH and CDR2 as LQKENI. Trimming at V came to 7 bases and at J to 0 bases, leaving 8 bases not matched to a gene.

This clonotype was detected a few times. The genes are TRBV12-5 and TRBJ2-1; TRBD1 matches 9 bases. This CDR3 comprises 16 residues. J gave up 7 bases and V 6 bases, and 13 bases lay outside the gene matches. Germline V gene data show CDR1 as LGHNT and CDR2 as FRNRAP. In DNA form, the CDR3 reads TGTGCTAGTGGCCCGGGACAGGGAGTCGGGACTAATGAGCAGTTCTTC. Translating it yields CASGPGQGVGTNEQFF.

This clonotype showed up many times. The chain couples TRBV10-3 to TRBJ2-7, with TRBD2 matching 7 bases. From germline, CDR1 is ENHRY and CDR2 SYGVKD. The CDR3 loop spans 14 amino acids. V shed 8 bases, J shed 0 bases, and the junction held 7 bases outside the gene matches. CDR3 residues: CAIRDGEGSYEQYF. For the CDR3, the DNA is TGTGCCATCCGGGATGGGGAGGGCTCCTACGAGCAGTACTTC.

There are many counts of this clonotype. The chain carries TRBV15 and TRBJ2-3, with D possibly being TRBD1 (7 bases). Trimming removed 0 bases from V and 5 bases from J, with 15 bases in between. The CDR3 is made up of 16 amino acids. Germline assignment: CDR1 LNHNV and CDR2 YYDKDF (reference sequence). The CDR3 DNA follows: TGTGCCACCAGCAGAGATCGGAGGGGGCCGGGAGATACGCAGTATTTT. Translated, it gives CATSRDRRGPGDTQYF.

The genes are TRBV5-1 and TRBJ2-2; 8 bases are a match to TRBD1. Per germline, CDR1 SGHRS and CDR2 YFSETQ. The CDR3 length is 17 residues. V shed 0 bases and J 3 bases; nucleotides not matched to a gene: 7. The CDR3 here is CASSLGGTGDYTGELFF. The CDR3 DNA sequence: TGCGCCAGCAGCTTGGGCGGGACAGGAGATTACACCGGGGAGCTGTTTTTT.

The J gene is TRBJ2-1, the V gene TRBV7-6; D not resolved. V shed 5 bases and J shed 8 bases, with 13 bases lying between them. In germline, CDR1 is SGHVS, CDR2 FNYEAQ. This CDR3 contains 13 residues. The CDR3 DNA is TGTGCCAGCAGCCGCGTCCTCACGGATGAGCAGTTCTTC. Protein: CASSRVLTDEQFF.

The chain employs TRBV12-3 or TRBV12-4 and TRBJ2-1, with 8 bases aligning to TRBD2. V lost 10 bases to trimming and J lost 12 bases; unmatched junction nucleotides: 14. The CDR3 runs 13 residues. The CDR3 bases are TGTGCCACAACCCCAGGCCCCGGGAGGGGGCAGTTCTTC. It is translated as CATTPGPGRGQFF.

The chain links TRBV29-1 to TRBJ2-3; D perhaps matches TRBD2 (6 bases). Germline V gene data show CDR1 as SQVTM and CDR2 as ANQGSEA. This CDR3 has 13 residues. Trimming removed 3 bases at V and 4 bases at J, with 11 bases between. In nucleotides, the CDR3 is TGCAGCGTTGACGTTGCGGGGTCAGATACGCAGTATTTT. Translation: CSVDVAGSDTQYF.

This clonotype occurred once. The CDR3 loop is CASRWDPGGQYEQYF. CDR3 nucleotide sequence: TGTGCAAGTCGTTGGGACCCAGGGGGCCAATACGAGCAGTACTTC. The V gene is TRBV12-2, the J gene TRBJ2-7; the DNA was not used to check the table's D call, TRBD1. TRBV12-2 is labeled a pseudogene. The CDR3 sequence is 15 residues long.

The V call is TRBV29-1, the J call TRBJ1-1, with a possible D match to TRBD1 (6 bases). In germline, CDR1 is SQVTM, CDR2 ANQGSEA. The CDR3 runs to 13 residues. Between the trimmed V and J ends, which lost 6 bases and 3 bases, there was a span of 14 bases. The CDR3 DNA follows: TGCAGCGTAAAAGGACAGCCCTACACTGAAGCTTTCTTT. Translation gives CSVKGQPYTEAFF.

This sequence joins TRBV12-3 or TRBV12-4 and TRBJ2-1, with 8 bases fitting TRBD2. J lost 10 bases, V lost 2 bases, and 10 bases had no gene match. The CDR3 is 15 amino acids. This chain's CDR3 is CASSLQGLAGFEQFF. As DNA, the CDR3 is TGTGCCAGCAGTTTACAGGGCCTAGCGGGTTTCGAGCAGTTCTTC.

This clonotype was counted a few times. V and J are TRBV4-2 and TRBJ2-2; D is unresolved. Trimming removed 2 bases at V and 2 bases at J, with 6 bases between. The CDR3 sequence is 14 residues long. Germline values: CDR1 LGHNA, CDR2 YNFKEQ. Written as DNA, the CDR3 is TGTGCCAGCAGCCAACTAACAAACACCGGGGAGCTGTTTTTT. Translated, it gives CASSQLTNTGELFF.

Written as DNA, the CDR3 is TGTGCCAGCAGCTTAGACCGGGGTTCTGGCGGGCAGCCCCAGCATTTT. It specifies CASSLDRGSGGQPQHF. The genes are TRBV7-2 and TRBJ1-5; unclear D gene. From germline, CDR1 is SGHTA and CDR2 FQGNSA. Trimming took off 1 base at V and 7 bases at J, with 17 bases between the two ends. This CDR3 has 16 residues.

This clonotype was detected only a few times. The chain links TRBV7-2 to TRBJ2-7; D gene uncertain. Trimming stripped 3 bases from V and 4 bases from J, with 10 bases between. CDR3 length equals 13 residues. CDR1 and CDR2 from the germline V gene are SGHTA and FQGNSA. CDR3 sequence: CASSFADIYEQYF. In DNA form, the CDR3 reads TGTGCCAGCAGCTTTGCGGATATTTACGAGCAGTACTTC.

The chain couples TRBV7-2 to TRBJ2-5; D remains unclear. Germline CDR1 and CDR2: SGHTA and FQGNSA. V lost 0 bases to trimming and J lost 9 bases, with 8 bases between them. The CDR3 has 12 residues. The CDR3 DNA sequence: TGTGCCAGCAGCTTAGCCGTGAGTGCCCAGTACTTC. This encodes CASSLAVSAQYF.

The chain employs TRBV11-3 and TRBJ2-5, with 8 bases fitting TRBD2. The length of the CDR3 is 15 residues. Germline CDR1 is SGHNT and CDR2 is YENEEA. Unmatched junction bases numbered 9, after V lost 4 bases and J lost 5 bases. Here the CDR3 DNA reads TGTGCCAGCAGCTCCGGTTGGGTAGCGGGGGAGACCCAGTACTTC. Encoded protein: CASSSGWVAGETQYF.

In this sample, this clonotype turned up a few times. The genes are TRBV30 and TRBJ2-5; 13 positions agree with TRBD2. The length of the CDR3 is 13 residues. V gave up 6 bases and J gave up 4 bases; unmatched junction bases: 2. Germline V lookup: CDR1 GTSNPN, CDR2 SVGIG (reference sequence). CDR3 loop: CACGLAGAETQYF. Written as DNA, the CDR3 is TGTGCCTGCGGACTAGCGGGAGCAGAGACCCAGTACTTC.

The V call is TRBV25-1, the J call TRBJ2-2; no firm D call. This CDR3 has 16 amino acids. Germline V gene sequence: CDR1 MGHDK, CDR2 SYGVNS. V was pared by 1 base and J by 0 bases, with 9 bases between. The CDR3 DNA follows: TGTGCCAGCAGTGAATCGGAGCCATCGAACACCGGGGAGCTGTTTTTT. Encoded protein: CASSESEPSNTGELFF.

In its sample, this clonotype was seen a few times. The rearrangement links TRBV20-1 to TRBJ1-2, with TRBD1 matching over 7 bases. The CDR3 has 19 residues. Germline trimming cut 2 bases from V and 1 base from J; bases unmatched to any gene: 19. The germline CDR1 and CDR2 sequences are DFQATT and SNEGSKA (reference sequence). Here the CDR3 reads CSARSLPGQMCVGNYGYTF. CDR3 coding DNA: TGCAGTGCTAGATCTCTCCCGGGACAGATGTGTGTTGGTAACTATGGCTACACCTTC.

CDR3 in DNA: TGCGCCAGCAGCTTGGTAAAGCTAGCGAGTCAAGAGACCCAGTACTTC. Translation: CASSLVKLASQETQYF. The J gene is TRBJ2-5, the V gene TRBV5-1; D might be TRBD2 (6 bases). Germline V gene data show CDR1 as SGHRS and CDR2 as YFSETQ. V lost 0 bases and J 2 bases, leaving 14 bases between the germline ends. This CDR3 contains 16 residues.

V and J are TRBV6-1 and TRBJ1-1; D is undetermined. The germline gives CDR1 MNHNS, CDR2 SASEGT. The CDR3 extends over 18 amino acids. Trimming took off 4 bases at V and 0 bases at J, with 21 bases between the two ends. The CDR3 is CASSVRGVGPRMNTEAFF. For the CDR3, the DNA is TGTGCCAGCAGTGTTCGAGGAGTGGGCCCCAGGATGAACACTGAAGCTTTCTTT.

This clonotype has a count of ten or more. Here the CDR3 DNA reads TGCAGCGTGGAACTAGCGGGAGGATCGGATACGCAGTATTTT. Translating gives CSVELAGGSDTQYF. This sequence joins TRBV29-1 and TRBJ2-3; 12 positions match TRBD2. J lost 6 bases, V lost 6 bases, and 7 bases had no gene match. The germline V gene has CDR1 SQVTM and CDR2 ANQGSEA. CDR3 length: 14 amino acids.

The V call is TRBV2, the J call TRBJ2-1; 12 bases match TRBD2. There are 15 residues in the CDR3. Losses at the gene ends were 5 bases for V and 5 bases for J; bases not matched to a gene: 4. Germline CDR1 SNHLY, CDR2 FYNNEI. The chain's CDR3 is CASSKGLAGNNEQFF. CDR3 in DNA: TGTGCCAGCAGTAAGGGACTAGCGGGTAACAATGAGCAGTTCTTC.

The chain has TRBV4-3 and TRBJ1-1; D perhaps matches TRBD1 (5 bases). The germline V gene has CDR1 LGHNA and CDR2 YSLEER. This CDR3 comprises 15 residues. Trimming removed 0 bases from V and 4 bases from J, with 12 bases in between. The CDR3 spells CASSQEWVRATEAFF. The CDR3 DNA follows: TGCGCCAGCAGCCAAGAATGGGTCAGGGCCACTGAAGCTTTCTTT.

This clonotype showed up just a few times. This rearrangement joins TRBV6-5 to TRBJ2-3, with D possibly TRBD1 on 5 matching bases. There are 15 residues in the CDR3. Trimming shortened V by 2 bases and J by 0 bases, and 9 bases separated the two germline ends. Germline V gene sequence: CDR1 MNHEY, CDR2 SVGAGI. The CDR3 coding sequence is TGTGCCAGCAGTTACGGTGACAGTAGCACAGATACGCAGTATTTT. Protein: CASSYGDSSTDTQYF.